Included here is one TCR beta chain sequence, with context. The data are from a study of blood T cell repertoires in COVID-19. The CDR3 consists of 16 residues. The V segment lost 2 bases and the J segment 4 bases; nucleotides outside the gene matches: 6. Germline CDR1 MNHEY, CDR2 SVGAGI. Profiling relied on immunoSEQ multiplex PCR, and the TCRdb table lists in-frame clones only, not all of them. Among roughly 250,000 clones listed, 75% to 90% were seen once. The sample consisted of peripheral blood. The receptor was derived from a man in his fifties or sixties who had recovered from COVID-19. This chain joins TRBV6-5 and TRBJ1-5, with 9 bases lining up with TRBD1. CDR3 sequence reads: CASSYTGQGPNQPQHF. The CDR3 DNA reads as TGTGCCAGCAGTTACACGGGACAGGGACCGAATCAGCCCCAGCATTTT.